These T cell receptor beta chains were read from a single sample in a study of blood T cells in healthy people across ages. TCRdb re-derived calls from the 5' RACE reads in MiXCR, one entry per CDR3 protein. Of some 1,800,000 distinct CDR3 sequences in the sample, about two fifths are singletons; the top ten hold more than 20%. Sequencing was performed on blood. Receptors were obtained from a human donor in good health. Each CDR3 is given with its conserved first and last residue. A D gene is named only where the DNA matches it firmly. The size of a clone is reported for some rows only, either as once, few or many, or as a class for expanded clones.

j_call v_call d_call clone_size cdr3_aa cdr3_nt
TRBJ2-1 TRBV12-3/TRBV12-4 . few CASSFHGTLEQFF TGTGCCAGCAGTTTTCATGGGACGCTTGAGCAGTTCTTC
TRBJ2-7 TRBV3-1 TRBD2 . CASSQDAGTTFYEQYF TGTGCCAGCAGCCAAGATGCGGGGACTACCTTTTACGAGCAGTACTTC
TRBJ2-6 TRBV9 . . CASSERRTFRGANVLTF TGTGCCAGCAGCGAGAGACGGACATTTCGTGGGGCCAACGTCCTGACTTTC
TRBJ1-2 TRBV5-1 . . CASSLALVNGYTF TGCGCCAGCAGCTTGGCGTTAGTAAATGGCTACACCTTC
TRBJ2-6 TRBV25-1 TRBD2 . CASSELAGSSGANVLTF TGTGCCAGCAGTGAATTAGCGGGTTCCTCTGGGGCCAACGTCCTGACTTTC
TRBJ2-5 TRBV20-1 . . CGALPGLSGETQYF TGCGGTGCTCTTCCAGGGCTCTCGGGAGAGACCCAGTACTTC
TRBJ2-7 TRBV14 TRBD2 . CASSHSPRAGLGEQYF TGTGCCAGCAGCCACTCGCCCCGAGCGGGGCTGGGAGAGCAGTACTTC
TRBJ2-5 TRBV6-2/TRBV6-3 TRBD2 . CASSPQRGKQETQYF TGTGCCAGCAGTCCCCAGCGGGGCAAACAAGAGACCCAGTACTTC
TRBJ2-3 TRBV7-2 . . CASSLRGHPGDTQYF TGTGCCAGCAGCTTAAGGGGCCACCCAGGGGATACGCAGTATTTT
TRBJ2-7 TRBV28 TRBD1 few CASSFWDSSYEQYF TGTGCCAGCAGTTTTTGGGACAGCTCCTACGAGCAGTACTTC
TRBJ1-6 TRBV20-1 . once CSARGGQEVNSPLHF TGCAGTGCTAGAGGGGGGCAGGAGGTTAATTCACCCCTCCACTTT
TRBJ1-2 TRBV30 TRBD1 few CAWSGTGGVGYTF TGTGCCTGGAGTGGGACAGGGGGAGTCGGCTACACCTTC
TRBJ2-1 TRBV5-1 TRBD2 few CATLPGTSEFGEQFF TGCGCCACCTTGCCCGGGACTAGCGAGTTCGGTGAGCAGTTCTTC
TRBJ2-7 TRBV12-3/TRBV12-4 TRBD2 . CASSFRSGGTYEQYF TGTGCCAGCAGTTTTAGAAGCGGGGGGACCTACGAGCAGTACTTC
TRBJ2-7 TRBV5-5 TRBD1 . CASRWDSDEQYF TGTGCCAGCAGGTGGGACAGTGACGAGCAGTACTTC
TRBJ2-3 TRBV10-3 . . CAISGSSDTQYF TGTGCCATCAGTGGGTCCTCAGATACGCAGTATTTT
TRBJ2-5 TRBV20-1 . few CSARGARETQYF TGCAGTGCTAGGGGAGCTCGAGAGACCCAGTACTTC
TRBJ1-6 TRBV4-3 TRBD1 . CAGSQVTGGGSPLHF TGCGCCGGCAGCCAAGTCACAGGGGGAGGTTCACCCCTCCACTTT
TRBJ1-1 TRBV7-4 TRBD1 . CASSLAAGGMTFF TGTGCCAGCAGCTTAGCGGCAGGGGGCATGACTTTCTTT
TRBJ2-5 TRBV29-1 TRBD1 . CSARTGGSRETQYF TGCAGCGCCCGGACAGGGGGCTCGCGGGAGACCCAGTACTTC
TRBJ1-2 TRBV27 . . CASSFALNYGHTF TGTGCCAGCAGTTTCGCACTAAACTATGGCCACACCTTC
TRBJ2-7 TRBV3-1 . few CASSQAGFSYEQYF TGTGCCAGCAGCCAAGCGGGGTTCTCCTACGAGCAGTACTTC
TRBJ2-1 TRBV6-5 TRBD2 few CASSYGRGGRNEQFF TGTGCCAGCAGTTACGGACGGGGGGGCCGCAATGAGCAGTTCTTC